This entry lists 5 T cell receptor beta chains sequenced from one sample in a study of blood T cells in healthy people across ages. Using a J-beta primer mix together with a sample-barcoded 5' primer, a second PCR was run for about 6 to 12 cycles. TCRdb redid the calling of the 5' RACE reads with MiXCR, one entry per CDR3 protein. The sample carries about 1,600,000 distinct CDR3 sequences, 42% recorded once. The sequencing input was blood. The receptors originated from a woman under 30 in good health.

Only a few counts were recorded for this clonotype. The gene calls are TRBV20-1 and TRBJ2-5; TRBD1 aligns across 10 bases. The CDR3 extends over 14 amino acids. CDR1 DFQATT and CDR2 SNEGSKA come from the germline V gene (reference sequence). Trimming cost V 6 bases and J 4 bases; bases outside gene matches: 8. The CDR3 DNA follows: TGCAGTGCGCGGGGGGACAGGGGTCGAGAGACCCAGTACTTC. Its protein product is CSARGDRGRETQYF.

The gene calls are TRBV10-1 and TRBJ1-5; D not certain. This CDR3 spans 10 amino acids. Germline V gives CDR1 WNHNN, CDR2 SYGVQD (reference sequence). CDR3 coding DNA: TGCGAGGTAGGGTATCAGCCCCAGCATTTT. It is translated as CEVGYQPQHF.

A few counts support this clonotype. The chain recombines TRBV20-1 with TRBJ2-3; tentatively, D is TRBD2 (5 bases). This CDR3 contains 16 residues. The V end was cut by 1 base, the J end by 0 bases, with 14 bases between. Germline V lookup: CDR1 DFQATT, CDR2 SNEGSKA (reference sequence). DNA of the CDR3: TGCAGTGCTAGAGTTCCCCTAGCCTATAGCACAGATACGCAGTATTTT. Translated, it gives CSARVPLAYSTDTQYF.

The chain recombines TRBV3-1 with TRBJ2-1; D call uncertain. V shed 1 base and J shed 4 bases, with 11 bases lying between them. CDR1 LGHDT and CDR2 YNNKEL come from the germline V gene (reference sequence). The CDR3 consists of 15 residues. The CDR3 spells CASSQVSKGYNEQFF. CDR3 sequence (DNA): TGTGCCAGCAGCCAAGTTAGTAAGGGTTACAATGAGCAGTTCTTC.

The chain joins TRBV6-1 to TRBJ2-3; TRBD2 matches 9 bases. The V gene end was trimmed by 6 bases and the J gene end by 2 bases; junction bases not matched to a gene: 12. In germline, CDR1 is MNHNS, CDR2 SASEGT. This CDR3 contains 17 residues. The CDR3 DNA follows: TGTGCCAGCAGCTCCCGGCCCAGACTAGCGGACACAGATACGCAGTATTTT. Translating gives CASSSRPRLADTDTQYF.